The rows below give T cell receptor beta chains drawn from one sample of a study of T cell responses to AZD1222 COVID-19 vaccine. Sequencing used immunoSEQ multiplex PCR; TCRdb keeps in-frame clones, though not all of them. The repertoire holds around 110,000 clones, with roughly 87% as singletons. The source material was peripheral blood, sampled 28 days after the second AZD1222 dose. These receptors came from an adult who received the AZD1222 COVID-19 vaccine. Both conserved end residues are part of each CDR3. D genes are given only for firm matches. Part of the rows lack a size; the others show once, few, many or a class for expanded clones.

clone size	V gene	J gene	D gene	CDR3 DNA	CDR3 protein
-	TRBV5-4	TRBJ2-2	-	TGTGCCAGCAGCTATCGGTCACGGACGTCCGGGGAGCTGTTTTTT	CASSYRSRTSGELFF
-	TRBV3-1/TRBV3-2	TRBJ2-7	-	TGTGCCAGCAGCCAAGTTCCGAGCGGCACCTACGAGCAGTACTTC	CASSQVPSGTYEQYF
few	TRBV12-3/TRBV12-4	TRBJ1-2	-	TGTGCCAGCAGTTACAACTATGGCTACACCTTC	CASSYNYGYTF
-	TRBV14	TRBJ1-4	TRBD1	TGTGCCAGCAGCCAAGGGGACAGAGGAAAACTGTTTTTT	CASSQGDRGKLFF
medium-sized	TRBV5-6	TRBJ1-3	-	TGTGCCAGCAGCCTCTACAGGGTATCAGGAAACACCATATATTTT	CASSLYRVSGNTIYF
-	TRBV13	TRBJ1-2	-	TGTGCCAGCAGCTTAGGCCTAATCGGTGGCTACACCTTC	CASSLGLIGGYTF
-	TRBV30	TRBJ2-3	TRBD2	TGTGCCTGTACTAGCGGGGGGGCCCTCAGCACAGATACGCAGTATTTT	CACTSGGALSTDTQYF
few	TRBV6-5	TRBJ1-1	TRBD1	TGTGCCAGCAGTTACCGTCAGGGGGTTGACACTGAAGCTTTCTTT	CASSYRQGVDTEAFF
-	TRBV5-6	TRBJ2-1	TRBD1	TGTGCCAGCGGTTGGACAGGGGGGGCTCCACCTGGTGAGCAGTTCTTC	CASGWTGGAPPGEQFF
-	TRBV7-2	TRBJ2-7	-	TGTGCCAGCAGCCCCCGCGCCTCCTACGAGCAGTACTTC	CASSPRASYEQYF
-	TRBV7-9	TRBJ1-2	-	TGTGCCAGCAGCCCCGCCGACAGCCGTGTCTACACCTTC	CASSPADSRVYTF
once	TRBV27	TRBJ2-7	-	TGTGCCAGCAGTAAGACCGGGACTTCGCCCTACGAGCAGTACTTC	CASSKTGTSPYEQYF
few	TRBV10-1	TRBJ2-4	-	TGCGCCAGCAGAGAATGGACTGGGGCCAAAAACATTCAGTACTTC	CASREWTGAKNIQYF
once	TRBV6-6	TRBJ2-7	TRBD1	TGTGCCAGCAGTTTTACAGGGGGCTTGACGGGATACGAGCAGTACTTC	CASSFTGGLTGYEQYF
-	TRBV4-2	TRBJ2-2	TRBD2	TGTGCCAGCAGCCAAGATGGGCTAGCGGGGGCCGGGGAGCTGTTTTTT	CASSQDGLAGAGELFF
-	TRBV7-2	TRBJ2-3	TRBD1	TGTGCCAGCAGCTCCGCGATGGGCTGGGACAGTTCTAGCACAGATACGCAGTATTTT	CASSSAMGWDSSSTDTQYF
-	TRBV28	TRBJ1-5	-	TGTGCCAGCAGTAAGGGACCATCGGGTCAGCCCCAGCATTTT	CASSKGPSGQPQHF
-	TRBV28	TRBJ2-3	-	TGTGCCAGCAGTCCACCGTTGGATACGCAGTATTTT	CASSPPLDTQYF
few	TRBV5-1	TRBJ1-2	TRBD1	TGCGCCAGCAGCACTGGACAGGGATTCTTGGATGGCTACACCTTC	CASSTGQGFLDGYTF
once	TRBV12-3/TRBV12-4	TRBJ1-2	TRBD1	TGTGCCAGCAGGGGGACAGGGAACTATGGCTACACCTTC	CASRGTGNYGYTF
-	TRBV6-4	TRBJ2-6	TRBD2	TGTGCCAGCAGTGACGGCGGGGGGGCTGGGGCCAACGTCCTGACTTTC	CASSDGGGAGANVLTF
-	TRBV2	TRBJ2-7	TRBD2	TGTGCCAGCAGGGGGACTAGCTTCGGCGAGCAGTACTTC	CASRGTSFGEQYF
-	TRBV19	TRBJ2-7	-	TGTGCCAGTAGTACGTCCCAGGGCGAGCAGTACTTC	CASSTSQGEQYF
-	TRBV7-9	TRBJ1-1	TRBD1	TGTGCCAGCAGCCTGCCAAGTGGAACAGGGGGGACTGAAGCTTTCTTT	CASSLPSGTGGTEAFF
-	TRBV13	TRBJ1-4	TRBD1	TGTGCCAGCAGCGAGGACAGGGGGCTCGGGAAACTGTTTTTT	CASSEDRGLGKLFF
-	TRBV19	TRBJ2-5	-	TGTGCCAGTAGTATGGACCCCGCGGCCATCCAAGAGACCCAGTACTTC	CASSMDPAAIQETQYF
-	TRBV4-2	TRBJ1-4	TRBD1	TGTGCCAGCAGCCGGAACGCCGGGACAGATAATGAAAAACTGTTTTTT	CASSRNAGTDNEKLFF
-	TRBV18	TRBJ1-4	-	TGTGCCAGCTCACCACCGCAACGTCTTAATGAAAAACTGTTTTTT	CASSPPQRLNEKLFF
-	TRBV5-1	TRBJ2-2	-	TGCGCCAGCAGCTTGATCCCAGGGAACACCGGGGAGCTGTTTTTT	CASSLIPGNTGELFF
-	TRBV11-2	TRBJ1-2	-	TGTGCCAGCAGCTTGGGTGTTAACTATGGCTACACCTTC	CASSLGVNYGYTF
few	TRBV7-6	TRBJ2-7	TRBD1	TGTGCCAGCAGCTCCGAAGGGGACAGTGAGCAGTACTTC	CASSSEGDSEQYF
once	TRBV5-6	TRBJ2-3	-	TGTGCCAGCAGCGCTAGGTCCACAGATACGCAGTATTTT	CASSARSTDTQYF
-	TRBV19	TRBJ2-7	-	TGTGCCAGTAGAGGGGACCGAACCTACGAGCAGTACTTC	CASRGDRTYEQYF
-	TRBV4-2	TRBJ1-3	-	TGTGCCAGCAGCCAAGCTCCCTCTGGAAACACCATATATTTT	CASSQAPSGNTIYF
-	TRBV2	TRBJ2-1	TRBD2	TGTGCCAGCATGGGGGGGTCCTACAATGAGCAGTTCTTC	CASMGGSYNEQFF
-	TRBV28	TRBJ1-5	-	TGTGCCAGCAGTGGCAATCAGCCCCAGCATTTT	CASSGNQPQHF
-	TRBV10-3	TRBJ2-5	TRBD2	TGTGCCATCAGTGTGGGGACTAGCGGGGGGACCCAGTACTTC	CAISVGTSGGTQYF
few	TRBV6-2/TRBV6-3	TRBJ1-6	TRBD1	TGTGCCAGCAGTCGATGGGACAGGAGTAATTCACCCCTCCACTTT	CASSRWDRSNSPLHF
-	TRBV14	TRBJ1-1	-	TGTGCCAGCAGCCAAGAAACAGGGAACACTGAAGCTTTCTTT	CASSQETGNTEAFF
-	TRBV6-2/TRBV6-3	TRBJ1-5	-	TGTGCCAGCAGTTACGGGGGATCCAGGAATCAGCCCCAGCATTTT	CASSYGGSRNQPQHF
-	TRBV3-1/TRBV3-2	TRBJ1-5	-	TGTGCCAGCAGCCAAGGTGATCAGCCCCAGCATTTT	CASSQGDQPQHF
-	TRBV11-2	TRBJ1-2	-	TGTGCCAGCAGCTTAGGAAACGGCGGGGGAAAAGCTAACTATGGCTACACCTTC	CASSLGNGGGKANYGYTF
-	TRBV18	TRBJ1-6	-	TGTGCCAGCGCAACGGACAATTCACCCCTCCACTTT	CASATDNSPLHF
-	TRBV9	TRBJ1-1	TRBD1	TGTGCCAGCAGCATACTTAGGACAGGGGCAACGAACACTGAAGCTTTCTTT	CASSILRTGATNTEAFF
-	TRBV12-5	TRBJ2-7	-	TGTGCTAGTGGTTTGTTCCGCTCCTACGAGCAGTACTTC	CASGLFRSYEQYF
-	TRBV19	TRBJ1-4	-	TGTGCCAGTAGTATAGTAGGATCAAATGAAAAACTGTTTTTT	CASSIVGSNEKLFF
-	TRBV28	TRBJ1-1	-	TGTGCCAGCAGTTCCCCCCTAAACACTGAAGCTTTCTTT	CASSSPLNTEAFF
few	TRBV7-3	TRBJ2-1	TRBD1	TGTGCCAGCAGCTTCCACAGGGGACCTCAGTTCTTC	CASSFHRGPQFF
once	TRBV19	TRBJ2-7	-	TGTGCCAGTAGTATAGGGGGCGGGATGACGTCCTACGAGCAGTACTTC	CASSIGGGMTSYEQYF
-	TRBV5-5	TRBJ2-5	-	TGTGCCAGCAGCCCCTCCGGTGCAGGCGAGACCCAGTACTTC	CASSPSGAGETQYF
-	TRBV6-5	TRBJ2-7	-	TGTGCCAGCAGTTCCCGGGACCGCTCCTACGAGCAGTACTTC	CASSSRDRSYEQYF
-	TRBV2	TRBJ1-5	-	TGTGCCAGCAGTACGTACAGCGGAGTAAGCAATCAGCCCCAGCATTTT	CASSTYSGVSNQPQHF
-	TRBV6-2/TRBV6-3	TRBJ1-1	TRBD1	TGTGCCAGCAGTTACTACCTTGGGGACAGGTTGAACACTGAAGCTTTCTTT	CASSYYLGDRLNTEAFF